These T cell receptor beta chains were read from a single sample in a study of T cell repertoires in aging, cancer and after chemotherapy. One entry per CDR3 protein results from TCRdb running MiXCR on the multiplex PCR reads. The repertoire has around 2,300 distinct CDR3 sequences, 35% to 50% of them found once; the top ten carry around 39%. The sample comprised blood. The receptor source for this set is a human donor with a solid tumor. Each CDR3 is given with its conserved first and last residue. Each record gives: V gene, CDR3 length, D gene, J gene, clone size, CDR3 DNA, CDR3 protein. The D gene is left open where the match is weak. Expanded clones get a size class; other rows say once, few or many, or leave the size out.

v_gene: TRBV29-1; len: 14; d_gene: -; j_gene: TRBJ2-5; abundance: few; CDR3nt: TGCAGCGTCAATGCTGTGGACAACCAAGAGACCCAGTACTTC; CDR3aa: CSVNAVDNQETQYF
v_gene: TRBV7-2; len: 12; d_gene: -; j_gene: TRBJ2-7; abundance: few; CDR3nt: TGTGCCAGCAGTTCACCAGCTTACGAGCAGTACTTC; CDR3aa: CASSSPAYEQYF
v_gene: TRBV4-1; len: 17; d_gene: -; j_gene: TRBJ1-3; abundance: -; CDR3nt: TGCGCCAGCAGCCAAGAATTATCCGGATACTCTGGAAACACCATATATTTT; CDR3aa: CASSQELSGYSGNTIYF
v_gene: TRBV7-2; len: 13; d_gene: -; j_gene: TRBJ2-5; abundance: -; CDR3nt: TGTGCCAGCAGCTTATTGGTCCAAGAGACCCAGTACTTC; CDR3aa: CASSLLVQETQYF
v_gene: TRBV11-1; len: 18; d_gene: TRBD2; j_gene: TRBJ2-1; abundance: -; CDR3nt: TGTGCCAGCAGCTTAAGGGGGCTAGCGGGAGGCTCCTACAATGAGCAGTTCTTC; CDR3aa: CASSLRGLAGGSYNEQFF
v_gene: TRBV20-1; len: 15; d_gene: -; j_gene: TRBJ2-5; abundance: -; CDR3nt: TGCAGTGCTAGAGATTTCTCCGGCGTACAAGAGACCCAGTACTTC; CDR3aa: CSARDFSGVQETQYF
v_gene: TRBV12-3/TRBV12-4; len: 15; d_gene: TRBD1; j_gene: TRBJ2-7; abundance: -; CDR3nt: TGTGCCAGCAGTTTAGACGGGACAGGGGGCGGCGAGCAGTACTTC; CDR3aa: CASSLDGTGGGEQYF
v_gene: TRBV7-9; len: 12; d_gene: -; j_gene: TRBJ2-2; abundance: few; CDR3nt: TGTGCCAGCAGCCCTGATTTGGGGGAGCTGTTTTTT; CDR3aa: CASSPDLGELFF
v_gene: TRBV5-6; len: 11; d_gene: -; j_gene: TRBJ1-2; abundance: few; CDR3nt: TGTGCCAGCAGCTCCAACTATGGCTACACCTTC; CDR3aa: CASSSNYGYTF
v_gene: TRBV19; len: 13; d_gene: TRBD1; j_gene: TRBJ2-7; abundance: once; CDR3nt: TGTGCCAGTAGTCAACAACAGGGGACCGAGCAGTACTTC; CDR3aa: CASSQQQGTEQYF
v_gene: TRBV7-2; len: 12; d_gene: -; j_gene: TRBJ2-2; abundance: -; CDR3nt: TGTGCCAGCAGTAGGGTGGCCGGGGAGCTGTTTTTT; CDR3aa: CASSRVAGELFF
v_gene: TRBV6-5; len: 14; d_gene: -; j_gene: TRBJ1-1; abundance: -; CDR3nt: TGTGCCAGCAGTAGGGACCAACGTAACACTGAAGCTTTCTTT; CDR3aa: CASSRDQRNTEAFF
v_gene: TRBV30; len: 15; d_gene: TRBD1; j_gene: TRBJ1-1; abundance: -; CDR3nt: TGTGCCTGGAGTGTACGGGGGACAGGGAGTAATGAAGCTTTCTTT; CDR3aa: CAWSVRGTGSNEAFF
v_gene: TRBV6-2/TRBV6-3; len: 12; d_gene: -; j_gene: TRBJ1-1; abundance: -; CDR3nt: TGTGCCAGCAGTTACTCTCCACAGCTAGCTTTCTTT; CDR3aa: CASSYSPQLAFF
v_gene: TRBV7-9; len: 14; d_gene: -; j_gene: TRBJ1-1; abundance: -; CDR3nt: TGTGCCTCTACGCAGCGAGTAGTGGGGACTGAAGCTTTCTTT; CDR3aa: CASTQRVVGTEAFF
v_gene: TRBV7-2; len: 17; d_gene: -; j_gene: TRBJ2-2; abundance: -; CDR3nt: TGTGCCAGCAGCTTAGTCCAAGGGGCAATGAACACCGGGGAGCTGTTTTTT; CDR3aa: CASSLVQGAMNTGELFF
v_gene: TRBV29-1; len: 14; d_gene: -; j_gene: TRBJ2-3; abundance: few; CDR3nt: TGCAGCGCTGATTTCGCGAGAGACGCAGATACGCAGTATTTT; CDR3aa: CSADFARDADTQYF
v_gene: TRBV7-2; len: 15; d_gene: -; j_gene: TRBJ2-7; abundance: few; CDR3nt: TGTGCCAGCAGCTCCGGAGACAGGCCTTCCTACGAGCAGTACTTC; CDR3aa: CASSSGDRPSYEQYF
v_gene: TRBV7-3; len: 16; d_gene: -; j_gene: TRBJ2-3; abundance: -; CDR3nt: TGTGCCAGCAGCTTGGTCGGCGGGGAGTTCACAGATACGCAGTATTTT; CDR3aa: CASSLVGGEFTDTQYF
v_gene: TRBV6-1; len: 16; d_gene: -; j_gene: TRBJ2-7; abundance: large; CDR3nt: TGTGCCAGCACTGGGGGTATTGACGGTCCAGCCTACGAGCAGTACTTC; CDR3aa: CASTGGIDGPAYEQYF
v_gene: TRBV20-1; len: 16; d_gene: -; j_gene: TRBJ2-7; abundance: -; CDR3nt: TGCAGTGCTAGAGATCGGTTCAGGTTCAGGTCCTACGAGCAGTACTTC; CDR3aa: CSARDRFRFRSYEQYF
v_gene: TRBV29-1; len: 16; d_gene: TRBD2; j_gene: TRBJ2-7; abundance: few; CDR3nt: TGCAGCGTAGGCGGGACTAGCGGGAGAATTGGCTACGAGCAGTACTTC; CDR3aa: CSVGGTSGRIGYEQYF
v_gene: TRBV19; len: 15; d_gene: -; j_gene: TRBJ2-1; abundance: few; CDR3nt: TGTGCCAGTAGTGGGTCGGACCTGGGGAGCAATGAGCAGTTCTTC; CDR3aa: CASSGSDLGSNEQFF
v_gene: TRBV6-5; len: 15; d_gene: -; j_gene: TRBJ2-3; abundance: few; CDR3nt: TGTGCCAGCAGTCTAGGAGGGGGGGAAACAGATACGCAGTATTTT; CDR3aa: CASSLGGGETDTQYF
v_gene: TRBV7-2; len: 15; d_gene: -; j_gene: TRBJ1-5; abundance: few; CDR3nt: TGTGCCAGCAGCTTACTTGGGGACGGCAATCAGCCCCAGCATTTT; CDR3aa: CASSLLGDGNQPQHF
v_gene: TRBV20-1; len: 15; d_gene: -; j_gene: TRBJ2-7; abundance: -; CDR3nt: TGCAGTGCTAGAGACGAGAACAGGGTACTTGGCGAGCAGTACTTC; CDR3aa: CSARDENRVLGEQYF
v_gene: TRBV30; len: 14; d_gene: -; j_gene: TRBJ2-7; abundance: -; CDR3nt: TGTGCCTGGAGTGTAGGGGGAGTCTCCTACGAGCAGTACTTC; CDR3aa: CAWSVGGVSYEQYF
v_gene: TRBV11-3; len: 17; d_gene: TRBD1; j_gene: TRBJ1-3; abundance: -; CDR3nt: TGTGCCAGCAGCTCGTATCCGGGACAGAGCTCTGGAAACACCATATATTTT; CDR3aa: CASSSYPGQSSGNTIYF
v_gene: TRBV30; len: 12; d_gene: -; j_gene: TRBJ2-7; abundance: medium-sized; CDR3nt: TGTGCCTGGAGTGTTGGGTCATACGAGCAGTACTTC; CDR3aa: CAWSVGSYEQYF
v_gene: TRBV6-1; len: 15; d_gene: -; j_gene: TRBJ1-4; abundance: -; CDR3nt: TGTGCCAGCAGTCGGGGGGAATCAACTAATGAAAAACTGTTTTTT; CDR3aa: CASSRGESTNEKLFF
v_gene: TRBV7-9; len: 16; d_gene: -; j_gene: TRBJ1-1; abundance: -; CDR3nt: TGTGCCAGCAGCTTATCGTCCGCGAGTTTGAACACTAAAGCTTTCTTT; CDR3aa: CASSLSSASLNTKAFF
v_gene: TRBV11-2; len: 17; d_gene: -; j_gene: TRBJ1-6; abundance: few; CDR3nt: TGTGCCAGCAGCTTAGTCCTAACGAGCTCCTATAATTCACCCCTCCACTTT; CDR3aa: CASSLVLTSSYNSPLHF
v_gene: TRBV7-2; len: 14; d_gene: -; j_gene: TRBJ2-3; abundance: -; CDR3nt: TGTGCCAGCAGCTTAGTGGGGGATTCGGATACGCAGTATTTT; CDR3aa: CASSLVGDSDTQYF
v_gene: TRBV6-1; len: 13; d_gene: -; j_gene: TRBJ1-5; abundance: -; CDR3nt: TGTGCCAGCAGTTCCTGGGGGAATCAGCCCCAGCATTTT; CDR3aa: CASSSWGNQPQHF
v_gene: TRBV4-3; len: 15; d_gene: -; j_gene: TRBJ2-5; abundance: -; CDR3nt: TGCGCCAGCAGCCAAGATCGGGTCGCGGGAGAGACCCAGTACTTC; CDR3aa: CASSQDRVAGETQYF
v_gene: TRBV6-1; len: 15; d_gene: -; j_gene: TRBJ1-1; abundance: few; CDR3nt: TGTGCCAGCAGTGTCGGGTTTGAGAGGCACACTGAAGCTTTCTTT; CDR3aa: CASSVGFERHTEAFF
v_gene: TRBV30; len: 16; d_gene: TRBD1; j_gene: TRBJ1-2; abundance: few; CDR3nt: TGTGCCTGGAGTCTAACCGGGACAGCCACTAACTATGGCTACACCTTC; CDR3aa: CAWSLTGTATNYGYTF
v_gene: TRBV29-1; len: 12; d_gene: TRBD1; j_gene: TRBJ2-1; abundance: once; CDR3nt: TGCAGCAGCGAGGGACAGAGGCTTGAGCAGTTCTTC; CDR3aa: CSSEGQRLEQFF
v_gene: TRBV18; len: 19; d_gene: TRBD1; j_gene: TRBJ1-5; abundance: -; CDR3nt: TGTGCCAGCTCACCACCGCGTCGGGGACAGGGGGCCTCAGAGCAGCCCCAGCATTTT; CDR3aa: CASSPPRRGQGASEQPQHF
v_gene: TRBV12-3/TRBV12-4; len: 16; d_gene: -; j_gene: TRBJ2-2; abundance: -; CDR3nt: TGTGCCAGCACGGGGAGGGCCAGGGGTCACACCGGGGAGCTGTTTTTT; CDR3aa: CASTGRARGHTGELFF
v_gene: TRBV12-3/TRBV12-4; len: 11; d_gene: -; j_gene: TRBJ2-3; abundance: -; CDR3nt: TGTGCCAGCAAAATCGTAGATACGCAGTATTTT; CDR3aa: CASKIVDTQYF
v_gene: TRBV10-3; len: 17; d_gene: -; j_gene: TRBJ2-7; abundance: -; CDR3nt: TGTGCCATCAGTATCACCCCGGCCGGGACGGCAACCTACGAGCAGTACTTC; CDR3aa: CAISITPAGTATYEQYF
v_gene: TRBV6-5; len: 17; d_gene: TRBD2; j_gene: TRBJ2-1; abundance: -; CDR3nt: TGTGCCAGCAGTTACTTGGCTAGGACTAGCGGAAACAATGAGCAGTTCTTC; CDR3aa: CASSYLARTSGNNEQFF
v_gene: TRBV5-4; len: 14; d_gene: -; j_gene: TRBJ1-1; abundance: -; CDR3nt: TGTGCCAGCAGTTCACAGGGCAGGAACACTGAAGCTTTCTTT; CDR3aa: CASSSQGRNTEAFF
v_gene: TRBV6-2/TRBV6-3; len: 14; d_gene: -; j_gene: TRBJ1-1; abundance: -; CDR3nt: TGTGCCAGCAGTTTCGACAGGACGAACACTGAAGCTTTCTTT; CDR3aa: CASSFDRTNTEAFF
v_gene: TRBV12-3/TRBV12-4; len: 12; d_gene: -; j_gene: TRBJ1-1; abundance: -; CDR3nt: TGTGCCAGCAGGAATCTCCTAAATGAAGCTTTCTTT; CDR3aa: CASRNLLNEAFF
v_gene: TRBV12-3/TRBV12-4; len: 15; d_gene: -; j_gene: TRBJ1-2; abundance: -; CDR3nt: TGTGCCAGCAGTTACTCCCCGCGAGCTAACTATGGCTACACCTTC; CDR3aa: CASSYSPRANYGYTF
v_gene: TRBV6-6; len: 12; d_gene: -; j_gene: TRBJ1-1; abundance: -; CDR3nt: TGTGCCAGCAGATACCCTGGATCTGAAGCTTTCTTT; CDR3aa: CASRYPGSEAFF
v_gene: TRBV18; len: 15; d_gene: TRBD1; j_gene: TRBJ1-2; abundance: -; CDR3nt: TGTGCCAGCTCACCGGAAGGGGACAGAAACTATGGCTACACCTTC; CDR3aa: CASSPEGDRNYGYTF
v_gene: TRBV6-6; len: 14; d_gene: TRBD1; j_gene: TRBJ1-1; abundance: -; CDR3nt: TGTGCCAGCAGTCCACCGGACAGGGCCACTGAAGCTTTCTTT; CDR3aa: CASSPPDRATEAFF
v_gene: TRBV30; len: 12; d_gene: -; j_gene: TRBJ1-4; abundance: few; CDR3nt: TGTGCCTGGAGTACGAGGGCTGAAAAACTGTTTTTT; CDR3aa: CAWSTRAEKLFF
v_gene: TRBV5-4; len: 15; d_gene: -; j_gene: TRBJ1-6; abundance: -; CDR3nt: TGTGCCATCAGCCTCGACAGTTTCTATAATTCACCCCTCCACTTT; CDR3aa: CAISLDSFYNSPLHF
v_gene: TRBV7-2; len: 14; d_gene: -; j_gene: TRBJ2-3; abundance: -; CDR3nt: TGTGCCAGCCTCGCCGGGGCGCCCACAGATACGCAGTATTTT; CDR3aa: CASLAGAPTDTQYF
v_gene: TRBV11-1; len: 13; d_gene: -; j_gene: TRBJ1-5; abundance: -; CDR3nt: TGTGCCAGCAGCTTAAATAATGATCAGCCCCAGCATTTT; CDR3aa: CASSLNNDQPQHF
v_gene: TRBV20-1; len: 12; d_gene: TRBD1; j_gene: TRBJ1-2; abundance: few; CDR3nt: TGCAGCTCTACAGGGGGAATTTATGGCTACACCTTC; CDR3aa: CSSTGGIYGYTF
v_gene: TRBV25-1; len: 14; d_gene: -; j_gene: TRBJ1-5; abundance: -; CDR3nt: TGTGCCAGCAGTGAGGGGGGCGGTAATCAGCCCCAGCATTTT; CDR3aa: CASSEGGGNQPQHF
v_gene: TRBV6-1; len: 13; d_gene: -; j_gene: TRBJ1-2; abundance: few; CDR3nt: TGTGCCAGCAGTGAGGATCCTAGCAGCGGCTACACCTTC; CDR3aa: CASSEDPSSGYTF
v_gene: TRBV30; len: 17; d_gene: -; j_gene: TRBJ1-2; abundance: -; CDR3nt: TGTGCCTGGAGTACCTACCCCCCACAGGGATCGGACTATGGCTACACCTTC; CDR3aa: CAWSTYPPQGSDYGYTF
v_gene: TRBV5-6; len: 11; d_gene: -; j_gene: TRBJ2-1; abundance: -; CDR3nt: TGTGCCAGCAGCTTGGCTAATGAGCAGTTCTTC; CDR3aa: CASSLANEQFF
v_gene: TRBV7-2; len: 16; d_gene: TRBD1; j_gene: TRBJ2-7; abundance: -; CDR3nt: TGTGCCAGCAGCTTATCGTGGGACAGGGTGGGGAACGAGCAGTACTTC; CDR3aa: CASSLSWDRVGNEQYF